This T cell receptor beta chain was recovered during a study of vaccination and CD4 T cells after COVID-19 (dated by TCRdb to between 2021 and 2024). Context from the whole study: Convalescent patients had a positive SARS-CoV-2 result on nasal swab PCR, and of these patients, nine had mild disease and one had severe disease. In the convalescent cohort there were six males and four females, among whom were two Hispanic individuals, seven Caucasians, two Asians and one multiracial person. Participants got two doses of the Pfizer-BioNTech BNT162b2 vaccine (n=8) or two doses of the Moderna mRNA-1273 vaccine (n=2). Post-COVID blood samples were collected from convalescent patients a median of around 100 days after diagnosis, with a range of roughly 30 to 161 days. Post-vaccine blood samples were collected a median of approximately 72 days after the second vaccine dose, ranging from 14 to 241 days. For stimulating the cultures, overlapping spike peptide pools were used, derived from SARS-CoV-2 as well as from the common cold coronaviruses HCoV-NL63, HCoV-OC43 and HCoV-229E. As controls, cultures received a CEFX viral epitope pool (the positive control), an HIV-1 Nef peptide pool (the negative control), or no peptide at all. In under twelve COVID-19 convalescent patients and a few infection-naive healthy vaccine recipients, researchers compared the spike-specific CD4+ TCR repertoire from before mRNA vaccination with the repertoire from after.

In the paper's terms, the treatment or condition label means: roughly 10-day PBMC culture with coronavirus spike peptide pools or control peptides (ViraFEST assay). The ViraFEST assay was used in the study, in which antigen-specific T cells were expanded with peptide pools and expanded clonotypes were subsequently identified by TCR sequencing. Positive SARS-CoV-2 PCR tests in the convalescent patients dated from March to December 2020, before Alpha, Beta and Delta variants emerged in the United States. Approximately 2.1 million PBMCs per well were cultured in IMDM with 5% human AB serum and approximately 9.8 IU/ml IL-2, plus 10 ug/ml peptide pools. On days 3 and 7, half of the culture medium was replaced with fresh IL-2-containing medium. After 10 days of culture, CD4+ T cells were isolated by negative selection with the EasySep CD4+ T cell isolation kit. Ficoll-Paque Plus gradient centrifugation was used to isolate PBMCs from whole blood, and the isolated PBMCs were then either used fresh or cryopreserved at -140C. Culture conditions were generally each tested in triplicate wells.

CDR1 SGHTA and CDR2 FQGTGA were looked up in the germline V gene. Counted from cysteine to phenylalanine, this CDR3 has 15 amino acids. Only CDR3 DNA is held: 45 bases, read in frame from base 1. V lost 1 base and J lost 2 bases; the stretch between them is 11 bases long. There are a few counts of this clonotype. Its antigen is currently not known. No much larger clonotype is one base removed from it; base qualities were not supplied. Preparation of the library involved PCR. At the Johns Hopkins FTIC core, DNA from the cultured CD4+ T cells underwent TCR sequencing with the Oncomine TCR Beta short-read assay. Genomic DNA was extracted from the cultured CD4+ T cells with the QIAamp micro DNA kit. Oncomine TCR Beta libraries from cultured CD4+ T cells were pooled using unique dual indexes and sequenced on an Illumina iSeq 100. In the paper's pipeline: Non-productive sequences were filtered out, and CDR3s that did not start with C, did not end with F or W, or were shorter than 7 amino acids were discarded. Antigen-specific clonotypes were identified with the MANAFEST web application by comparing peptide-stimulated wells with reference and other culture wells. An FDR below 0.05, an odds ratio above 5, and a productive frequency above 0.1% in at least two of three replicate wells were required for clones to be considered positive. Cross-reactive clonotypes were defined as significantly expanded in both SARS-CoV-2 spike wells and at least one common cold coronavirus spike condition. Levenshtein distances (stringdist) and unrooted phylogenetic trees (ape) in R version 3.6.1 were used to assess CDR3 homology. TCRdb's own reprocessing of the public reads used fastp at Q25 and MiXCR and kept productive beta chains. Entries are consolidated by CDR3 protein sequence, retaining the most common genes and DNA. TCRdb assigned the V and J calls; the authors' analysis was not used. The sample includes 15,000 to 20,000 distinct CDR3 sequences, with 40% to 50% observed a single time. More than 11% of the sample goes to the ten largest clones.

Overall study results and their limits: In convalescent patients, a median around 84% of post-vaccine SARS-CoV-2-reactive clones were detected only after vaccination, and vaccine-specific priming was suggested by this finding. The median number of SARS-CoV-2-reactive clonotypes rose from about 23 after infection to approximately 41 after vaccination, but the change was not significant. Only a relatively small number of convalescent patients were included in the study, and early timepoints following natural infection were not analyzed. Nearly all vaccine-specific clones in convalescent patients (304 of 307) were mono-reactive for SARS-CoV-2 spike rather than cross-reactive with common cold coronaviruses.

Source material: CD4+ T cells from blood, cultured in vitro. The receptor was isolated from a human donor who had recovered from COVID-19. This chain is built from TRBV7-3 and TRBJ1-1; TRBD1 might be the D gene, on 5 matching bases. CDR3 protein: CASSLIGAGNTEAFF. The sequenced DNA is TGTGCCAGCAGCTTAATTGGGGCAGGAAACACTGAAGCTTTCTTT.